Presented here are 4 T cell receptor beta chains from one specimen sequenced in a study of T cells expressing NK-cell markers. With the 5' RACE reads reprocessed, TCRdb shows one record per CDR3 protein and no DNA. In all, the sample yields 450,000 to 600,000 distinct CDR3 sequences. Input material: blood T cells: a sorted CD56 or NKG2C T cell subset, CD4+ or CD8+ T cells, or bulk PBMC T cells (not recorded which). All receptors derive from a man between 18 and 29 years old in good health.

V usage is TRBV5-5 and J usage is TRBJ1-4; the TCRdb D gene call, TRBD1, has no DNA to confirm it. This CDR3 has 13 amino acids. Germline loops: CDR1 SGHKS, CDR2 YYEKEE (reference sequence). The CDR3 loop is CASNRGPNEKLFF.

V usage is TRBV6-1 and J usage is TRBJ2-5; TCRdb's D gene call, TRBD2, goes unchecked for lack of DNA. Germline CDR1 and CDR2: MNHNS and SASEGT. This CDR3 spans 14 amino acids. The CDR3 sequence is CASKSGDLGETQYF.

The gene calls are TRBV5-5 and TRBJ1-5. Per germline, CDR1 SGHKS and CDR2 YYEKEE (reference sequence). The CDR3 totals 16 residues. The CDR3 spells CASSSSALEWHQPQHF. The variable domain in full, completed from reference TRBV5-5 and TRBJ1-5, reads DAGVTQSPTHLIKTRGQQVTLRCSPISGHKSVSWYQQVLGQGPQFIFQYYEKEERGRGNFPDRFSARQFPNYSSELNVNALLLGDSALYLCASSSSALEWHQPQHFGDGTRLSIL.

This chain uses TRBV7-9 with TRBJ1-1. Germline CDR1 SEHNR, CDR2 FQNEAQ (reference sequence). The CDR3 sequence is 11 residues long. Here the CDR3 reads CASSWTEEAFF.